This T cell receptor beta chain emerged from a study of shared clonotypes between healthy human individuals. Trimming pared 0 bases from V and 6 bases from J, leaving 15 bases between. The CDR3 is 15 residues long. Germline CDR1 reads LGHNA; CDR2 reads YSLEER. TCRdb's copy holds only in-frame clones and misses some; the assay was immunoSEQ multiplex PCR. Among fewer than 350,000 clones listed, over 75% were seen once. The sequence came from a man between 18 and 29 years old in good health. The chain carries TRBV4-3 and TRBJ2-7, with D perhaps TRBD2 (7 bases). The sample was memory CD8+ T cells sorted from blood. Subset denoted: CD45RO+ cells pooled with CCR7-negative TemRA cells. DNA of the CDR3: TGCGCCAGCAGCCAAGAGAGTACGGGGGGCGCCGAGCAGTACTTC. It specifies CASSQESTGGAEQYF.